The TCR beta chain under discussion was sequenced for a study of cytomegalovirus exposure and HLA in healthy donors. At the level of the study: Approximately 200 million T cells yielded 110 million or so unique TCR beta sequences in earlier analysis. An early data release held 79 million or so unique TCRs from HLA-typed donors. Most genotyped donors, around 86% of 398, had Caucasian-associated genetic ancestry.

This clone was found a few times. Its antigen remains unknown. PCR primers comprised 60 Vbeta and 13 Jbeta primers. Assay: immunoSEQ multiplex PCR; the TCRdb copy retains only in-frame clones and omits some. The sample shows 100,000 or so clones, approximately 11% of them seen only once. Broader study findings: Of the V segments, some could not be distinguished, including TRBV6-2 and TRBV6-3, and were excluded.

CDR1 is SGHAT, CDR2 FQNNGV, per germline. The CDR3 contains 16 residues. Between the trimmed V and J ends, which lost 5 bases and 7 bases, there was a span of 20 bases. Material: PBMCs. This receptor was identified in a man aged 40-49 years in good health and CMV-seropositive. This rearrangement joins TRBV11-2 to TRBJ2-2; a possible D gene is TRBD1 (5 bases). The CDR3 DNA follows: TGTGCCAGCAGCACAAGACAGACCCGGGCCAACGGGGAGCTGTTTTTT. It encodes CASSTRQTRANGELFF.